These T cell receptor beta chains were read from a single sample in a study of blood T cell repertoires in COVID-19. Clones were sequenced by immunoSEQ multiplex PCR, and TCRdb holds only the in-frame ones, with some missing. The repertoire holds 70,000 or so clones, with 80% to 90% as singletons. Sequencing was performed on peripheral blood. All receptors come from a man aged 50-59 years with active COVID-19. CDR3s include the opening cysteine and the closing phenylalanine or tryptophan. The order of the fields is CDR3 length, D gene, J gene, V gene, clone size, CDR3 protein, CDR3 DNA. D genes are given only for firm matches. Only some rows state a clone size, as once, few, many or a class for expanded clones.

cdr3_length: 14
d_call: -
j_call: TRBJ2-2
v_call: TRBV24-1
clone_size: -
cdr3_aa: CATSEPQNTGELFF
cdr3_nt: TGTGCCACCAGTGAACCACAAAACACCGGGGAGCTGTTTTTT

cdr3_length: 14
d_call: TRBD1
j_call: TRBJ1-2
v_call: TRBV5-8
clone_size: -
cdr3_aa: CASSPEPDRNGYTF
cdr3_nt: TGTGCCAGCAGCCCAGAACCGGACAGGAATGGCTACACCTTC

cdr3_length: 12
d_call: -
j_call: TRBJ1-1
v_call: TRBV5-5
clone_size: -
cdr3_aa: CASSYLNTEAFF
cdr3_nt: TGTGCCAGCAGCTATTTAAACACTGAAGCTTTCTTT

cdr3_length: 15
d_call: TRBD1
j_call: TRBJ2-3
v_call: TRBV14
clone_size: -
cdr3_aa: CASSTGGTLTDTQYF
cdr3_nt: TGTGCCAGCAGCACAGGGGGCACCCTCACAGATACGCAGTATTTT

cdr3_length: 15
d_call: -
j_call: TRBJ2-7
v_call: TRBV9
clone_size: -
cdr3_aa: CASSVAAGTAYEQYF
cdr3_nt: TGTGCCAGCAGCGTAGCGGCGGGAACAGCCTACGAGCAGTACTTC

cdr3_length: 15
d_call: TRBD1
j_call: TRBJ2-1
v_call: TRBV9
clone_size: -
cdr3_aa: CASSLGGRAYNEQFF
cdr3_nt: TGTGCCAGCAGCTTAGGGGGCAGGGCCTACAATGAGCAGTTCTTC

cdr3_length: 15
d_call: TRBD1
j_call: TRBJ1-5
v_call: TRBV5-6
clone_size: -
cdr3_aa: CASSLLARGDQPQHF
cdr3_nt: TGTGCCAGCAGCTTGTTGGCCAGGGGGGATCAGCCCCAGCATTTT

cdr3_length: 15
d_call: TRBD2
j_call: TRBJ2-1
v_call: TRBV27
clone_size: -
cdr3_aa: CASSPGTSGSAEQFF
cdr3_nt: TGTGCCAGCAGTCCGGGGACTAGCGGGAGTGCTGAGCAGTTCTTC

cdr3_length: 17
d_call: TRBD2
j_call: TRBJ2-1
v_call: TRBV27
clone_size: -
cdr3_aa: CASSLSVALSGIVEQFF
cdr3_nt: TGTGCCAGCAGTTTATCCGTCGCTCTTAGCGGGATAGTTGAGCAGTTCTTC

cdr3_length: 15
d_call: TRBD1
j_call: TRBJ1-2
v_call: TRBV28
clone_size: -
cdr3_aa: CASSSGQGVLYGYTF
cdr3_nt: TGTGCCAGCAGTTCGGGACAGGGGGTCCTATATGGCTACACCTTC

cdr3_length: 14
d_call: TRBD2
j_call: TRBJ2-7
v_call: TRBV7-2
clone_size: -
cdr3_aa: CASSPSGRAYEQYF
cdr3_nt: TGTGCCAGCAGCCCTAGCGGGAGGGCCTACGAGCAGTACTTC

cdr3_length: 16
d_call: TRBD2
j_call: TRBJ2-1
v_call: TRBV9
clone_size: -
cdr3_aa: CASSAGGLADYNEQFF
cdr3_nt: TGTGCCAGCAGCGCCGGGGGACTAGCGGATTACAATGAGCAGTTCTTC

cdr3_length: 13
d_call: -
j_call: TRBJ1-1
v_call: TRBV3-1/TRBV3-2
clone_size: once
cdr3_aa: CASSFDTRTEAFF
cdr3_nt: TGTGCCAGCAGCTTCGATACTCGGACTGAAGCTTTCTTT

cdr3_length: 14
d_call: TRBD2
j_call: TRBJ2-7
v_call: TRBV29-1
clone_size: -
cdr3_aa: CSVVFRLARNEQYF
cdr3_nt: TGCAGCGTTGTTTTTCGACTAGCCCGAAACGAGCAGTACTTC

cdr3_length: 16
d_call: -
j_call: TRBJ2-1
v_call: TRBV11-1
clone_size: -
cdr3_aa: CASSLRGELVGNEQFF
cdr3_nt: TGTGCCAGCAGCTTAAGAGGTGAACTAGTTGGGAATGAGCAGTTCTTC

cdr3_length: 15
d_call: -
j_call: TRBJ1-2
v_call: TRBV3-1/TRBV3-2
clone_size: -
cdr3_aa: CASRPRWGANYGYTF
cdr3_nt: TGTGCCAGCAGACCTAGGTGGGGGGCTAACTATGGCTACACCTTC

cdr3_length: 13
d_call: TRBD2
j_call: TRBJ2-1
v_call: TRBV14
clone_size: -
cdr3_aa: CASSQDRGREQFF
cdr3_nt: TGTGCCAGCAGCCAAGACCGGGGGAGGGAACAGTTCTTC

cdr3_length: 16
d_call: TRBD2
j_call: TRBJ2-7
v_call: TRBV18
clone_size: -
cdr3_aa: CASSPPVAGGIYEQYF
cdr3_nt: TGTGCCAGCTCACCACCGGTAGCGGGAGGAATCTACGAGCAGTACTTC

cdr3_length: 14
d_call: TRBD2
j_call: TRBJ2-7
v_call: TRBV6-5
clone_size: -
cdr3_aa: CASRLAGGPEEQYF
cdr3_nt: TGTGCCAGCAGGCTAGCGGGAGGGCCGGAGGAGCAGTACTTC

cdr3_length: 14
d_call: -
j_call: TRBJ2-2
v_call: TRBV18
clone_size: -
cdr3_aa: CASSRTIGDGELFF
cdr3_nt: TGTGCCAGCTCACGAACGATCGGGGACGGGGAGCTGTTTTTT

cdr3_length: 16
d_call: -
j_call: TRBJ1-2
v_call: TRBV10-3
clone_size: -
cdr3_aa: CAISEGPDPVGYGYTF
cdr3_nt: TGTGCCATCAGTGAGGGGCCAGACCCAGTCGGCTATGGCTACACCTTC

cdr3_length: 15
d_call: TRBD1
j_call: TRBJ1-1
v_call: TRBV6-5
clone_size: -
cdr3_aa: CASSYAGGPNTEAFF
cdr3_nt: TGTGCCAGCAGTTACGCAGGGGGGCCGAACACTGAAGCTTTCTTT

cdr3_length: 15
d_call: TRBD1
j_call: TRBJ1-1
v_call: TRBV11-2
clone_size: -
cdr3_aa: CASSSIRTGRTEAFF
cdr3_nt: TGTGCCAGCAGCTCCATCCGGACAGGGCGTACTGAAGCTTTCTTT

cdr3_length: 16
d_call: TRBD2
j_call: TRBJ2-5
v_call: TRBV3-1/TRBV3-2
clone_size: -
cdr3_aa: CASSQGGVAGQETQYF
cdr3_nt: TGTGCCAGCAGCCAAGGCGGAGTAGCGGGACAAGAGACCCAGTACTTC

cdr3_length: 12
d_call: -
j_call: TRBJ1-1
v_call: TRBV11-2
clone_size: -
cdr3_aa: CASSANRVLAFF
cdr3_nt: TGTGCCAGCAGCGCAAACAGGGTTTTGGCTTTCTTT

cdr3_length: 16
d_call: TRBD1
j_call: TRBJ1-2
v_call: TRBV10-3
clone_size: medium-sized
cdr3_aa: CAISDRGQGFFYGYTF
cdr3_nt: TGTGCCATCAGTGATCGGGGACAGGGGTTTTTCTATGGCTACACCTTC

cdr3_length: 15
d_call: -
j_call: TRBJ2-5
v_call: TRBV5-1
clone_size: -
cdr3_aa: CASSLGLPIQETQYF
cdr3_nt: TGCGCCAGCAGCTTGGGACTACCTATTCAAGAGACCCAGTACTTC

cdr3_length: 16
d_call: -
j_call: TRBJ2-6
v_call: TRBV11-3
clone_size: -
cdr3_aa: CASSLGPGDGANVLTF
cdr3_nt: TGTGCCAGCAGCTTAGGCCCAGGGGATGGGGCCAACGTCCTGACTTTC

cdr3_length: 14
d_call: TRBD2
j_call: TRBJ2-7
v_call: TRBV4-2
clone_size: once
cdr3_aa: CASSPGTRDYEQYF
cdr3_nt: TGTGCCAGCAGCCCGGGGACTAGAGATTACGAGCAGTACTTC

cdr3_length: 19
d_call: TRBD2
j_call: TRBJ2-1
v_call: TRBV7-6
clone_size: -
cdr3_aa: CASSRKESGLAGGDNEQFF
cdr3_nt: TGTGCCAGCAGCCGTAAAGAAAGCGGACTAGCGGGAGGGGATAATGAGCAGTTCTTC

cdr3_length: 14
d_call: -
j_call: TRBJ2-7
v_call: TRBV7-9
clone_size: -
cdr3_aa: CAKSPGGPGYEQYF
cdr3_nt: TGTGCCAAGAGCCCCGGGGGGCCAGGATACGAGCAGTACTTC

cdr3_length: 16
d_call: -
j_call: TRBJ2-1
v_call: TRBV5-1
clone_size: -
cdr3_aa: CASSDRPRDSNNEQFF
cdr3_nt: TGCGCCAGCAGCGATCGACCCCGGGACTCCAACAATGAGCAGTTCTTC

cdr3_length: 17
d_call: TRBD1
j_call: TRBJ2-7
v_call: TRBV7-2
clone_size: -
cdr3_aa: CASSLEGPGTGLYEQYF
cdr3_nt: TGTGCCAGCAGCTTAGAGGGCCCGGGGACAGGGCTCTACGAGCAGTACTTC

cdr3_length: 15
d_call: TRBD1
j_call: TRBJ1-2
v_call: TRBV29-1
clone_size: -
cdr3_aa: CSVEGTGGAHYGYTF
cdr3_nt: TGCAGCGTTGAAGGGACAGGGGGCGCTCATTATGGCTACACCTTC

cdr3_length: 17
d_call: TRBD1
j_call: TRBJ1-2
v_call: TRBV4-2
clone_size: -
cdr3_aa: CASTLDRVSLRNYGYTF
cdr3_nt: TGTGCCAGCACCCTGGACAGGGTTAGCCTCAGGAACTATGGCTACACCTTC

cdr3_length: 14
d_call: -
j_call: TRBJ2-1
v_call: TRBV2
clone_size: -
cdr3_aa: CASRVRRTDNEQFF
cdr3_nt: TGTGCCAGTCGGGTTCGGAGGACTGACAATGAGCAGTTCTTC

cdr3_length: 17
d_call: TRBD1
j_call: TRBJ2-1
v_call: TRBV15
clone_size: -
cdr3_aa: CATSSNRAAGGWNEQFF
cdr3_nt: TGTGCCACCAGCTCTAACAGGGCGGCAGGGGGTTGGAATGAGCAGTTCTTC

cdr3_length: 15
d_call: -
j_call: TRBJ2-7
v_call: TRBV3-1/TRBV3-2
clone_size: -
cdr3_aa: CASSHPQGRSYEQYF
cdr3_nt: TGTGCCAGCAGCCACCCACAGGGTCGATCCTACGAGCAGTACTTC

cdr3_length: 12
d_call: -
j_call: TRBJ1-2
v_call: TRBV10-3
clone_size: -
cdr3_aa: CAISGHRVGYTF
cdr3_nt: TGTGCCATCAGTGGGCACAGGGTTGGCTACACCTTC

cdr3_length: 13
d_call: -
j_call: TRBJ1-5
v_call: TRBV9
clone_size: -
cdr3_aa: CASSGGEGQPQHF
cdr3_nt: TGTGCCAGCAGCGGGGGGGAGGGTCAGCCCCAGCATTTT

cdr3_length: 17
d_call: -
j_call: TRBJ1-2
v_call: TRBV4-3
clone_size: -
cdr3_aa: CASSQEPSRPSSYGYTF
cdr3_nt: TGCGCCAGCAGCCAAGAGCCCAGCAGACCTTCTAGCTATGGCTACACCTTC

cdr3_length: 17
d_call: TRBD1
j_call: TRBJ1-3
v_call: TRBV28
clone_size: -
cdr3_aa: CASSLGQGALSGNTIYF
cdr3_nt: TGTGCCAGCAGTTTGGGACAGGGGGCCCTCTCTGGAAACACCATATATTTT

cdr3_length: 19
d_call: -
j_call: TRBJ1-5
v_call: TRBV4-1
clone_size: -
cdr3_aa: CASSQNLDTFPGGNQPQHF
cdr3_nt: TGCGCCAGCAGCCAAAATTTGGACACCTTCCCGGGAGGCAATCAGCCCCAGCATTTT

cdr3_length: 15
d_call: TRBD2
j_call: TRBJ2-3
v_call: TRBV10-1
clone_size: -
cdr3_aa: CASSESTSSTDTQYF
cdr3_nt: TGCGCCAGCAGTGAGTCGACTAGCAGCACAGATACGCAGTATTTT

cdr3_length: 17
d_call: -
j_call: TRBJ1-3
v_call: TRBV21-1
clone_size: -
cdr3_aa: CAGFGGPQDRSGNTIYF
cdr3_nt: TGTGCCGGTTTCGGAGGGCCCCAGGATCGCTCTGGAAACACCATATATTTT

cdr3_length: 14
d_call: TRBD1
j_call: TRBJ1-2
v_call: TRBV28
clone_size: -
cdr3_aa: CASSVPDRGIGYTF
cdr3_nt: TGTGCCAGCAGTGTTCCTGACAGGGGTATTGGCTACACCTTC

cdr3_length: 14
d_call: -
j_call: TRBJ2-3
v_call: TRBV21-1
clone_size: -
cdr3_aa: CASRTGLSTDTQYF
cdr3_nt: TGTGCCAGCCGGACAGGGCTCAGCACAGATACGCAGTATTTT

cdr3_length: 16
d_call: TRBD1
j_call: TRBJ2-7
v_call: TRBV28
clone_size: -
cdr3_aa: CASSLWGQGSSYEQYF
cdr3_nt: TGTGCCAGCAGTTTATGGGGACAGGGGTCCTCCTACGAGCAGTACTTC

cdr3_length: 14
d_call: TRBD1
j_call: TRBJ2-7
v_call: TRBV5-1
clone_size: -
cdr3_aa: CASSLGTGPYEQYF
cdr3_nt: TGCGCCAGCAGCTTGGGGACAGGACCCTACGAGCAGTACTTC

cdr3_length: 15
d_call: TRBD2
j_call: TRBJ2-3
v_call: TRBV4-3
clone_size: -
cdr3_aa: CASSQDPGGADTQYF
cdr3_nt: TGCGCCAGCAGCCAAGATCCGGGAGGGGCAGATACGCAGTATTTT